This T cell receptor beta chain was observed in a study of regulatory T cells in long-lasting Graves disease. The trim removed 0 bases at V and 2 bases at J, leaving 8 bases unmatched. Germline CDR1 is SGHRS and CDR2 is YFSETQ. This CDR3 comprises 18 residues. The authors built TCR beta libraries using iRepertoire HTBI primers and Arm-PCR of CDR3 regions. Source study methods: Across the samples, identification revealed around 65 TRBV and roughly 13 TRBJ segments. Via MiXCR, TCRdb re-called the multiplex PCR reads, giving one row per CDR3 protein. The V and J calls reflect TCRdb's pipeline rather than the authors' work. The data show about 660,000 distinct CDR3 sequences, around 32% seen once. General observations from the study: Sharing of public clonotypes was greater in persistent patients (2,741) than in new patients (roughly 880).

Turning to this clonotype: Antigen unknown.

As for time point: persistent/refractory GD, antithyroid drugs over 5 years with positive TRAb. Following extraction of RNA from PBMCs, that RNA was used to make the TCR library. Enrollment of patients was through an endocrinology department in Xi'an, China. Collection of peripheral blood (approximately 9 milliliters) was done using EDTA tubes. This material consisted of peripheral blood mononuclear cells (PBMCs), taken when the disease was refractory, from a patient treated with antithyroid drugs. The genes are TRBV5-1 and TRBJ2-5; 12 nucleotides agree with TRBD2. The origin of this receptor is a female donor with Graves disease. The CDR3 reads CASSLGLAGVGGQETQYF. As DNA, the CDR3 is TGCGCCAGCAGCTTGGGACTAGCGGGAGTCGGGGGACAAGAGACCCAGTACTTC.